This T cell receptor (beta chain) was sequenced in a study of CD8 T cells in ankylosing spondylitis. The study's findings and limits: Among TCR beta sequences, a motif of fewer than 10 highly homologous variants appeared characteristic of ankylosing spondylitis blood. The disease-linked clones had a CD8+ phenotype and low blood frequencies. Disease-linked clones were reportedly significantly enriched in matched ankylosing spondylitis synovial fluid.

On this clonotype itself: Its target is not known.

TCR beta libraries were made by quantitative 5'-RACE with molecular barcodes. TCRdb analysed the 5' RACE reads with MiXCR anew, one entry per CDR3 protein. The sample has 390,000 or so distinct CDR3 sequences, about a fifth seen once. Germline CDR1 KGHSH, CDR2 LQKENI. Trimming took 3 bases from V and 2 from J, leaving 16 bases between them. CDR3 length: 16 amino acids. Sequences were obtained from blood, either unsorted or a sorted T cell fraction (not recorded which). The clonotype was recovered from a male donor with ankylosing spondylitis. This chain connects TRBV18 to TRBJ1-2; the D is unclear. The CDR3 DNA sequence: TGTGCCAGCTCACCCGATGGACTTCGGAACAACTATGGCTACACCTTC. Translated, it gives CASSPDGLRNNYGYTF.